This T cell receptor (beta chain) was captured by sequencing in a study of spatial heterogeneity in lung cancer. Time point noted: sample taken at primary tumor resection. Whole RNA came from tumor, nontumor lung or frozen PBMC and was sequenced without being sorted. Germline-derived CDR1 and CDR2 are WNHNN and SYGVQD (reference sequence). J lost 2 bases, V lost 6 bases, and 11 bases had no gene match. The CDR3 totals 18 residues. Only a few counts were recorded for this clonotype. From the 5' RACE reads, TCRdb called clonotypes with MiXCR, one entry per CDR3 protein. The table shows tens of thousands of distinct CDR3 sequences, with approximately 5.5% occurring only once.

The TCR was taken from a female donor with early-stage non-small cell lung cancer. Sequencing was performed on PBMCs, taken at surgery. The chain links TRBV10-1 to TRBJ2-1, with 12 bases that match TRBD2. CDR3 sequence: CASSPASGGAEAYNEQFF. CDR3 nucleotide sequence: TGCGCCAGCAGCCCCGCTAGCGGGGGGGCCGAGGCCTACAATGAGCAGTTCTTC.